Listed below are T cell receptor beta chains from one sample, sequenced in a study of control samples from healthy donors and cancer patients. Produced via immunoSEQ multiplex PCR; TCRdb's table is partial and in-frame only. The profile shows over 150,000 clones, roughly 94% of them singletons. The sequencing sample was made of PBMCs. These receptors all stem from a man aged 55 to 70 with colorectal cancer. Each CDR3 is given with its conserved first and last residue. D genes are given only for firm matches. Not every row has a clone size; where given, it reads once, few, many or a size class.

. TRBJ1-1 TRBV25-1 . CASSDQGFGTEAFF TGTGCCAGCAGTGATCAGGGGTTCGGCACTGAAGCTTTCTTT
TRBD1 TRBJ1-2 TRBV6-5 . CASRSTGAGGYTF TGTGCCAGCAGGTCCACAGGGGCGGGGGGCTACACCTTC
. TRBJ1-2 TRBV28 . CASSLQFTASGYGYTF TGTGCCAGCAGTTTACAATTTACGGCATCGGGCTATGGCTACACCTTC
. TRBJ2-5 TRBV6-1 . CASSEGTGQETQYF TGTGCCAGCAGTGAAGGGACCGGACAAGAGACCCAGTACTTC
TRBD1 TRBJ2-5 TRBV29-1 . CSALGTGTETQYF TGCAGCGCCCTAGGGACAGGGACAGAGACCCAGTACTTC
TRBD1 TRBJ2-1 TRBV12-3/TRBV12-4 . CAGGQGARNEQFF TGTGCCGGTGGGCAGGGGGCGCGGAATGAGCAGTTCTTC
TRBD2 TRBJ2-5 TRBV10-2 . CASSESWTSGVQETQYF TGCGCCAGCAGTGAGTCGTGGACTAGCGGGGTTCAAGAGACCCAGTACTTC
. TRBJ1-4 TRBV18 . CASSPPGDAGEKLFF TGTGCCAGCTCACCACCAGGGGATGCGGGAGAAAAACTGTTTTTT
. TRBJ2-2 TRBV12-5 once CAIWGPQGGDTGELFF TGTGCTATCTGGGGTCCACAGGGGGGGGACACCGGGGAGCTGTTTTTT
. TRBJ2-7 TRBV5-6 . CASSSTDGYEQYF TGTGCCAGCAGCTCCACTGACGGGTACGAGCAGTACTTC
. TRBJ1-1 TRBV7-2 . CASSLQRAGGTEAFF TGTGCCAGCAGCTTACAAAGGGCCGGGGGGACTGAAGCTTTCTTT
. TRBJ1-2 TRBV4-2 . CASSQGSANYGYTF TGTGCCAGCAGCCAAGGGTCAGCTAACTATGGCTACACCTTC
. TRBJ1-3 TRBV5-5 . CASSFRFSSGNTIYF TGTGCCAGCAGCTTTAGGTTTTCCTCTGGAAACACCATATATTTT
. TRBJ2-3 TRBV2 once CASTWTGSTDTQYF TGTGCCAGCACCTGGACGGGGAGCACAGATACGCAGTATTTT
. TRBJ2-3 TRBV24-1 . CATSDSRQGGDTQYF TGTGCCACCAGTGATTCAAGGCAGGGAGGAGATACGCAGTATTTT
. TRBJ1-2 TRBV30 . CAWKASGRDYGYTF TGTGCCTGGAAAGCGTCGGGCAGGGACTATGGCTACACCTTC
TRBD1 TRBJ2-3 TRBV5-1 . CASSLGRAGGTDTQYF TGCGCCAGCAGCTTGGGTCGGGCAGGGGGCACGGATACGCAGTATTTT
. TRBJ2-2 TRBV19 . CASTSLETNTGELFF TGTGCCAGTACCTCTCTCGAAACGAACACCGGGGAGCTGTTTTTT
. TRBJ2-7 TRBV27 . CASSLTTGILYEQYF TGTGCCAGCAGTCTCACCACAGGGATCCTCTACGAGCAGTACTTC
TRBD2 TRBJ2-7 TRBV6-5 . CASSPGTSGDNQYF TGTGCCAGCAGTCCCGGGACTAGCGGGGACAATCAGTACTTC
TRBD1 TRBJ1-2 TRBV27 . CASSPQGANYGYTF TGTGCCAGCAGTCCACAGGGGGCTAACTATGGCTACACCTTC
. TRBJ1-1 TRBV5-5 . CASSLSRDTEAFF TGTGCCAGCAGCTTGAGCAGAGACACTGAAGCTTTCTTT
. TRBJ2-5 TRBV15 . CATSGTGLETQYF TGTGCCACCAGCGGTACAGGGTTAGAGACCCAGTACTTC
. TRBJ2-3 TRBV19 once CASSFTDTQYF TGTGCCAGTAGTTTCACAGATACGCAGTATTTT
. TRBJ2-7 TRBV12-3/TRBV12-4 . CASSSQETGEQYF TGTGCCAGCAGTTCCCAAGAAACGGGCGAGCAGTACTTC
. TRBJ1-1 TRBV6-5 . CASKRESGFTEAFF TGTGCCAGCAAGAGGGAGTCAGGGTTCACTGAAGCTTTCTTT
TRBD2 TRBJ2-2 TRBV2 . CASSGASGTGELFF TGTGCCAGCAGTGGTGCTAGCGGGACCGGGGAGCTGTTTTTT
. TRBJ1-2 TRBV4-1 . CASSQESVNYGYTF TGCGCCAGCAGCCAAGAATCGGTGAACTATGGCTACACCTTC
TRBD1 TRBJ1-5 TRBV24-1 few CATSDQNRDSYSNQPQHF TGTGCCACCAGTGACCAAAACCGGGACAGCTATAGCAATCAGCCCCAGCATTTT
. TRBJ2-7 TRBV7-9 . CASTPWTYEQYF TGTGCCAGCACTCCGTGGACCTACGAGCAGTACTTC
TRBD1 TRBJ1-2 TRBV5-7 . CASSLRDRGKYGYTF TGTGCCAGCAGCTTGCGGGACAGGGGTAAATATGGCTACACCTTC
TRBD1 TRBJ1-2 TRBV9 . CASSVATGGPYGYTF TGTGCCAGCAGCGTAGCGACAGGGGGCCCGTATGGCTACACCTTC
. TRBJ1-5 TRBV6-5 . CASRREPYSNQPQHF TGTGCCAGCCGGAGAGAGCCTTATAGCAATCAGCCCCAGCATTTT
. TRBJ2-7 TRBV5-6 once CASSGSGTFSYEQYF TGTGCCAGCAGCGGATCCGGGACGTTCTCCTACGAGCAGTACTTC
. TRBJ1-1 TRBV27 . CASRYITNTEAFF TGTGCCAGCAGATACATAACTAACACTGAAGCTTTCTTT
. TRBJ2-7 TRBV3-1/TRBV3-2 . CASSQAVRRDSEFYEQYF TGTGCCAGCAGCCAAGCTGTGAGGCGGGACTCCGAATTCTACGAGCAGTACTTC
. TRBJ1-1 TRBV4-1 once CASSLGGDTEAFF TGCGCCAGCAGCCTCGGAGGGGACACTGAAGCTTTCTTT
. TRBJ2-3 TRBV9 . CASSDQTRFDTQYF TGTGCCAGCAGCGATCAAACTAGGTTCGATACGCAGTATTTT
. TRBJ2-4 TRBV12-3/TRBV12-4 . CASSLGGNIQYF TGTGCCAGCAGTTTAGGCGGAAACATTCAGTACTTC
. TRBJ1-2 TRBV6-5 . CATGFRGGGYTF TGTGCCACCGGCTTTCGGGGGGGCGGCTACACCTTC
TRBD1 TRBJ2-4 TRBV19 . CASSILTGGAKNIQYF TGTGCCAGTAGTATCTTGACAGGGGGGGCCAAAAACATTCAGTACTTC
. TRBJ2-1 TRBV5-4 once CASSLGGPNEQFF TGTGCCAGCAGCCTAGGGGGGCCCAATGAGCAGTTCTTC
. TRBJ2-7 TRBV9 . CASSVDSGTSGSYEQYF TGTGCCAGCAGCGTAGACTCGGGGACTTCCGGCTCCTACGAGCAGTACTTC
. TRBJ1-4 TRBV7-2 . CASSSQGTNEKLFF TGTGCCAGCAGCTCACAGGGAACTAATGAAAAACTGTTTTTT
TRBD1 TRBJ2-5 TRBV6-2/TRBV6-3 few CASSTQGWETQYF TGTGCCAGCAGTACACAGGGGTGGGAGACCCAGTACTTC
. TRBJ1-6 TRBV4-3 . CASSQEMGSGHSPLHF TGCGCCAGCAGCCAAGAAATGGGCAGTGGGCATTCACCCCTCCACTTT
. TRBJ1-1 TRBV19 once CASRGNTEAFF TGTGCCAGCCGGGGGAACACTGAAGCTTTCTTT
TRBD1 TRBJ2-5 TRBV7-9 . CASSLQQQGAETQYF TGTGCCAGCAGTCTCCAACAACAGGGGGCGGAGACCCAGTACTTC
TRBD1 TRBJ1-5 TRBV2 . CASSEGPGTGGQPQHF TGTGCCAGCAGTGAAGGCCCCGGGACAGGGGGTCAGCCCCAGCATTTT
. TRBJ2-1 TRBV2 . CASSEASGLKFF TGTGCCAGCAGTGAAGCTTCAGGGCTCAAGTTCTTC
. TRBJ2-6 TRBV9 . CASSVGTSSGANVLTF TGTGCCAGCAGCGTGGGGACAAGTTCTGGGGCCAACGTCCTGACTTTC
. TRBJ1-1 TRBV7-8 . CASSRGGLNTEAFF TGTGCCAGCAGCCGAGGAGGGTTAAACACTGAAGCTTTCTTT